Following are 26 T cell receptor beta chains from one sample sequenced in a study of cytomegalovirus exposure and HLA in healthy donors listed by TCRdb under 2017. Receptor amplification or capture employed the immunoSEQ multiplex PCR assay. For the multiplex PCR, a mixture combining 60 forward primers for TCR Vbeta segments and 13 reverse primers for TCR Jbeta segments was used. The clones in this table, taken by TCRdb from immuneACCESS, are in-frame only. Not every clone is retained; where verified, under half of the shortfall comes from an unresolved V gene, and the cause of the rest is unknown. Here the sample has some 190,000 clones; more than 75% occur a single time. The ten largest clones capture 13% to 15% of the sample. Material for sequencing was PBMCs. Receptors were obtained from a woman aged 25 to 39 in good health and CMV-seropositive.

V is TRBV4-2 and J is TRBJ2-4, with D possibly being TRBD1 (6 bases). The germline CDR1 and CDR2 sequences are LGHNA and YNFKEQ. The length of the CDR3 is 16 residues. The germline V and J ends were trimmed by 1 base and 11 bases, with 21 bases remaining between them. DNA for the CDR3: TGTGCCAGCAGCCAAGTCCCCGGACAGTCCCCGGACCTTCAGTACTTC. Translation: CASSQVPGQSPDLQYF.

This rearrangement joins TRBV5-4 to TRBJ2-2; 7 bases fit TRBD1. The germline CDR1 and CDR2 sequences are SGHNT and YYREEE (reference sequence). V shed 2 bases and J 4 bases; nucleotides not matched to a gene: 5. This CDR3 contains 15 residues. In nucleotides, the CDR3 is TGTGCCAGCAGCTTAATTGACAGGGCCACCGGGGAGCTGTTTTTT. Translation: CASSLIDRATGELFF.

V gene TRBV5-4 combines with J gene TRBJ2-7; 9 nucleotides align to TRBD1. Trimming took 5 bases from V and 2 from J; bases not matched to a gene: 5. The germline gives CDR1 SGHNT, CDR2 YYREEE (reference sequence). This CDR3 contains 14 residues. This chain's CDR3 is CASRQGQGPYEQYF. DNA for the CDR3: TGTGCCAGCAGACAGGGACAGGGCCCCTACGAGCAGTACTTC.

This chain links TRBV6-5 with TRBJ2-5; D possibly corresponds to TRBD1 (5 bases). CDR1 and CDR2 from the germline V gene are MNHEY and SVGAGI. V was clipped by 2 bases and J by 4 bases, with 14 bases between them. The CDR3 contains 15 residues. DNA for the CDR3: TGTGCCAGCAGTTACGGGGCCAGCCTCGGAGAGACCCAGTACTTC. Protein product: CASSYGASLGETQYF.

CDR3 region: CASSLEGRVSYEQYF. Here the CDR3 DNA reads TGTGCCAGCAGCTTAGAAGGCAGGGTTTCATACGAGCAGTACTTC. The V gene is TRBV7-8, the J gene TRBJ2-7; the D gene is possibly TRBD1 (5 bases). Trimming cost V 1 base and J 4 bases, with 14 bases left between them. The CDR3 is made up of 15 amino acids. CDR1 SGHVS and CDR2 FQNEAQ come from the germline V gene.

The rearrangement links TRBV4-1 to TRBJ1-3, with no clear D. Germline CDR1 reads MGHRA; CDR2 reads YSYEKL. The V end was cut by 4 bases, the J end by 2 bases, with 15 bases between. The CDR3 has 16 amino acids. The CDR3 loop is CASSRLIGRAGNTIYF. The CDR3 DNA follows: TGCGCCAGCAGCCGCCTCATCGGTCGGGCTGGAAACACCATATATTTT.

This clone has only a few counts. DNA for the CDR3: TGCGCCAGCAGCCAAGATCTGAGGGGACTAGCGGGAGCCAAAAACATTCAGTACTTC. Protein product: CASSQDLRGLAGAKNIQYF. The chain joins TRBV4-1 to TRBJ2-4, with 12 nucleotides matching TRBD2. The CDR3 runs to 19 residues. Germline-derived CDR1 and CDR2 are MGHRA and YSYEKL. After removal of 0 bases from V and 0 bases from J, the junction contained 6 bases not matched to a gene.

This clone was seen a few times. The chain uses TRBV7-2 and TRBJ2-1; the match to TRBD2 covers 10 bases. The J segment lost 10 bases and the V segment lost 6 bases, leaving 9 bases of the junction unmatched. Germline CDR1 reads SGHTA; CDR2 reads FQGNSA. The CDR3 extends over 14 amino acids. The CDR3 protein is CASSWTSGRAEQFF. The CDR3 DNA reads TGTGCCAGCAGTTGGACAAGCGGGAGGGCGGAGCAGTTCTTC.

This clone was detected a few times. The rearrangement joins TRBV6-5 to TRBJ2-7; D perhaps matches TRBD2 (7 bases). Between the trimmed V and J ends, which lost 10 bases and 5 bases, there was a span of 18 bases. Per germline, CDR1 MNHEY and CDR2 SVGAGI. The CDR3 extends over 13 amino acids. This chain's CDR3 is CATSRGGNDEQYF. The CDR3 DNA reads TGTGCCACCTCGAGGGGGGGGAACGACGAGCAGTACTTC.

The chain uses TRBV7-2 and TRBJ2-7; 8 nucleotides line up with TRBD2. The V segment lost 5 bases and the J segment 3 bases; nucleotides outside the gene matches: 6. The CDR3 is 14 residues long. Germline V CDR1 and CDR2: SGHTA, FQGNSA. This CDR3 reads CASSPGGRGYEQYF. In nucleotides, the CDR3 is TGTGCCAGCAGCCCGGGGGGGCGGGGCTACGAGCAGTACTTC.

This clone was found a few times. The chain employs TRBV28 and TRBJ2-6, with D perhaps matching TRBD2 (6 bases). The V end lost 3 bases, the J end lost 7 bases, and 16 bases lay between the germline ends. CDR1 MDHEN and CDR2 SYDVKM come from the germline V gene. This CDR3 is 16 amino acids long. The CDR3 is CASSFGGVARANVLTF. In nucleotides, the CDR3 is TGTGCCAGCAGTTTTGGCGGGGTAGCAAGAGCCAACGTCCTGACTTTC.

This rearrangement joins TRBV6-5 to TRBJ2-1; 8 bases are shared with TRBD2. The V gene end was trimmed by 4 bases and the J gene end by 1 base; junction bases not matched to a gene: 3. The CDR3 runs to 15 residues. Looked up from germline, CDR1 is MNHEY and CDR2 is SVGAGI. The CDR3 spells CASSSKRGSYNEQFF. DNA for the CDR3: TGTGCCAGCAGTTCCAAGCGGGGGTCCTACAATGAGCAGTTCTTC.

Only a few counts were recorded for this clone. This sequence joins TRBV5-1 and TRBJ2-3, with 12 positions matching TRBD2. This CDR3 is built from 15 residues. Losses at the gene ends were 9 bases for V and 5 bases for J; bases not matched to a gene: 10. The germline V gene has CDR1 SGHRS and CDR2 YFSETQ. CDR3 region: CATRLAGDLGDTQYF. The CDR3 DNA reads as TGCGCCACCCGACTAGCGGGGGACCTAGGAGATACGCAGTATTTT.

The rearrangement uses TRBV7-9 and TRBJ1-1, with a possible D match to TRBD1 (5 bases). In germline, CDR1 is SEHNR, CDR2 FQNEAQ (reference sequence). V was trimmed by 5 bases and J by 4 bases, leaving 8 bases between them. The CDR3 loop spans 12 amino acids. The CDR3 loop reads CASSPGGTEAFF. The CDR3 DNA is TGTGCCAGCAGCCCGGGGGGCACTGAAGCTTTCTTT. The full variable domain, its missing parts supplied by reference TRBV7-9 and TRBJ1-1, is DTGVSQNPRHKITKRGQNVTFRCDPISEHNRLYWYRQTLGQGPEFLTYFQNEAQLEKSRLLSDRFSAERPKGSFSTLEIQRTEQGDSAMYLCASSPGGTEAFFGQGTRLTVV.

The chain recombines TRBV27 with TRBJ2-3, with TRBD1 as a possible D gene (5 bases). The CDR3 runs 16 residues. Trimming took 2 bases from V and 2 from J, leaving 14 bases between them. Germline CDR1 is MNHEY and CDR2 is SMNVEV (reference sequence). Written as DNA, the CDR3 is TGTGCCAGCAGTTTAAGGCAGGGCCGAATCACAGATACGCAGTATTTT. Amino acids: CASSLRQGRITDTQYF.

The V gene is TRBV14, the J gene TRBJ1-4; D is unclear. The V end lost 4 bases, the J end lost 9 bases, and 12 bases lay between the germline ends. CDR3 length: 13 amino acids. CDR1 is SGHDN, CDR2 FVKESK, per germline. The CDR3 coding sequence is TGTGCCAGCAGCCCTACGCAACAGCAAAAACTGTTTTTT. It codes for CASSPTQQQKLFF.

This chain connects TRBV4-1 to TRBJ2-3; no clear D. This CDR3 region has 19 residues. The V gene's germline CDR1 is MGHRA and CDR2 YSYEKL. V was cut by 0 bases and J by 2 bases, with 21 bases left in between. The CDR3 protein is CASSQDGVPKSYFTDTQYF. The CDR3, as DNA: TGCGCCAGCAGCCAAGACGGAGTCCCCAAAAGCTATTTCACAGATACGCAGTATTTT.

Turning to this clone: Germline and junction disagree at one end, which may indicate a read error. This sequence joins TRBV4-1 and TRBJ1-1, with D tentatively TRBD1 (5 bases). The CDR3 is 13 residues long. The germline V gene encodes CDR1 MGHRA and CDR2 YSYEKL. The CDR3 nucleotides are TGCGCCAGTAGCCTGGGGCAGAACACTGAAGCTTTCTTT. Amino acid sequence: CASSLGQNTEAFF.

J is TRBJ2-5 and V is TRBV11-3, with D tentatively TRBD2 (5 bases). The CDR3 has 14 residues. Trimming removed 5 bases from V and 1 base from J, with 11 bases in between. The germline V gene encodes CDR1 SGHNT and CDR2 YENEEA. The CDR3 here is CASSPDYPQETQYF. The CDR3 DNA reads TGTGCCAGCAGCCCTGACTACCCCCAAGAGACCCAGTACTTC.

The rearrangement links TRBV11-2 to TRBJ2-5; 7 bases map to TRBD1. V shed 4 bases and J 3 bases; nucleotides not matched to a gene: 5. The CDR3 is 14 residues long. Germline values: CDR1 SGHAT, CDR2 FQNNGV. CDR3 region: CASSSWTGEETQYF. CDR3 in DNA: TGTGCCAGCAGCTCTTGGACAGGCGAAGAGACCCAGTACTTC.

The chain joins TRBV4-1 to TRBJ2-7, with TRBD1 matching 9 bases. The length of the CDR3 is 18 residues. J gave up 7 bases and V 0 bases, and 16 bases lay outside the gene matches. Germline CDR1 is MGHRA and CDR2 is YSYEKL. This CDR3 reads CASSQDFRGDRGRGEQYF. CDR3 sequence (DNA): TGCGCCAGCAGCCAAGATTTTAGGGGAGACAGGGGGAGAGGAGAGCAGTACTTC.

The chain is built from TRBV11-3 and TRBJ2-1; TRBD1 might be the D (6 bases). The CDR3 sequence is 13 residues long. Germline V gives CDR1 SGHNT, CDR2 YENEEA. Trimming pared 4 bases from V and 10 bases from J, leaving 14 bases between. The DNA for the CDR3 is TGTGCCAGCAGCTGGACCCGTGGGGGCGAGCAGTTCTTC. Encoded protein: CASSWTRGGEQFF.

The chain carries TRBV19 and TRBJ1-2; the match to TRBD1 covers 7 bases. The ends lost 7 bases at V and 4 bases at J; junction bases unmatched: 3. Germline CDR1 LNHDA, CDR2 SQIVND (reference sequence). CDR3 size: 12 residues. The CDR3 spells CASTAGGYGYTF. In DNA form, the CDR3 reads TGTGCCAGTACGGCAGGGGGCTATGGCTACACCTTC.

J is TRBJ1-2 and V is TRBV6-5; a weak D match, TRBD1 (6 bases). The CDR3 sequence is 14 residues long. The germline V gene encodes CDR1 MNHEY and CDR2 SVGAGI. V was clipped by 0 bases and J by 7 bases, with 12 bases between them. This chain's CDR3 is CASSYSGVGAGYTF. DNA for the CDR3: TGTGCCAGCAGTTACTCGGGGGTGGGGGCTGGCTACACCTTC.

CDR3: CASSRWSSYNSPLHF. The CDR3 DNA follows: TGTGCCAGCAGCAGATGGAGCTCCTATAATTCACCCCTCCACTTT. The chain recombines TRBV6-1 with TRBJ1-6; D uncertain. This CDR3 is built from 15 residues. Germline CDR1 and CDR2: MNHNS and SASEGT. With 6 bases removed from V and 0 bases from J, the gap between germline ends came to 9 bases.

This chain connects TRBV19 to TRBJ2-5; 7 bases map to TRBD2. The CDR3 has 15 residues. V shed 2 bases, J shed 5 bases, and the junction held 8 bases outside the gene matches. Germline V gene sequence: CDR1 LNHDA, CDR2 SQIVND (reference sequence). CDR3 sequence reads: CASSISSGQWETQYF. Here the CDR3 DNA reads TGTGCCAGTAGTATAAGTAGCGGGCAGTGGGAGACCCAGTACTTC.